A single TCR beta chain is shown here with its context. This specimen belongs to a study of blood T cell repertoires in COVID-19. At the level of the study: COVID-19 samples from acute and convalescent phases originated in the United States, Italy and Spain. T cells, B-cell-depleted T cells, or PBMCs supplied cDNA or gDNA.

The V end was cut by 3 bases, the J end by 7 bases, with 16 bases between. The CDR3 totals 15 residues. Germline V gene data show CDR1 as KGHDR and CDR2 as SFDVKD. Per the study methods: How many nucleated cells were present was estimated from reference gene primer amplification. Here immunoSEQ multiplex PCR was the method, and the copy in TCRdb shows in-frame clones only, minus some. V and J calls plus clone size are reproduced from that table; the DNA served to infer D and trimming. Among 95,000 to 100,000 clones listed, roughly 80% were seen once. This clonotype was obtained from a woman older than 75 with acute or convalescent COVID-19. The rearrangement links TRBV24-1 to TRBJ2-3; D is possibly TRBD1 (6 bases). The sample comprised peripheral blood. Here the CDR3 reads CATSDTGTSQHTQYF. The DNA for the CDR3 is TGTGCCACCAGTGATACCGGGACAAGTCAACATACGCAGTATTTT.